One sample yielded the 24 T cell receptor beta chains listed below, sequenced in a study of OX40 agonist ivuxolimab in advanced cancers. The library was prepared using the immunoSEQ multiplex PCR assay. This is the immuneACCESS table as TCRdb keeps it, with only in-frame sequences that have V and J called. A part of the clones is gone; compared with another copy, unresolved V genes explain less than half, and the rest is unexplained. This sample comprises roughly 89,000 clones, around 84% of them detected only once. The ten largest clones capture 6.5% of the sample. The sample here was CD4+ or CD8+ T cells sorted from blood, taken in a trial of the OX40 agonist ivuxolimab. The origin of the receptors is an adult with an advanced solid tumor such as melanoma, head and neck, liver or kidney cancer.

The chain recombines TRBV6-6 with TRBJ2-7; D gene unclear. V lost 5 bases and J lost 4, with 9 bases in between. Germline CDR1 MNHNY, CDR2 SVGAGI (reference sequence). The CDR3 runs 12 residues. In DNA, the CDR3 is TGTGCCAGCAGTCCACAGACTTACGAGCAGTACTTC. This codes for CASSPQTYEQYF.

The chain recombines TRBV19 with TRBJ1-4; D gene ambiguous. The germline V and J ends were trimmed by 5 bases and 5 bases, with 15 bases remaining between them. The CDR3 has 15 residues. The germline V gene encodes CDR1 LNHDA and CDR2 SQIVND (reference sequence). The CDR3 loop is CASSVILSLNEKLFF. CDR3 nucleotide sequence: TGTGCCAGTAGTGTGATCCTGAGTTTGAATGAAAAACTGTTTTTT.

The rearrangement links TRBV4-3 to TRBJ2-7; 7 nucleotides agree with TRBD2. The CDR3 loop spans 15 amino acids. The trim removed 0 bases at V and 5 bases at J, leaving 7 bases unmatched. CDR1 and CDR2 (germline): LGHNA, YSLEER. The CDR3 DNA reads TGCGCCAGCAGCCAAGATGGGGGTCGGGGGGACGAGCAGTACTTC. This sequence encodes CASSQDGGRGDEQYF.

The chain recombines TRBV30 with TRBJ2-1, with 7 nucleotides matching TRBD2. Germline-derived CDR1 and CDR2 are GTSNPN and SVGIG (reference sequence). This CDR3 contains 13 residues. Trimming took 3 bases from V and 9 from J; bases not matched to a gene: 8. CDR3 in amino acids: CAWRGASGTEQFF. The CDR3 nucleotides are TGTGCCTGGAGAGGGGCTAGCGGAACTGAGCAGTTCTTC.

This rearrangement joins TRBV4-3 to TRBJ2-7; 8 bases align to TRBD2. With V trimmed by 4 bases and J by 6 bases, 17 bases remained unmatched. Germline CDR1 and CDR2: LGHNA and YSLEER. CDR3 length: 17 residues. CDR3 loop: CASSPQVQGLGSGEQYF. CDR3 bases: TGCGCCAGCAGCCCCCAAGTGCAGGGACTAGGAAGTGGCGAGCAGTACTTC.

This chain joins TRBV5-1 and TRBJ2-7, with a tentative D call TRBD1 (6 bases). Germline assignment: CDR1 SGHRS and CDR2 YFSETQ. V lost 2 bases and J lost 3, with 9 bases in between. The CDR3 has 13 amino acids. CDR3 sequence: CASSFTGNYEQYF. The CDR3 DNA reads TGCGCCAGCAGCTTTACAGGGAACTACGAGCAGTACTTC. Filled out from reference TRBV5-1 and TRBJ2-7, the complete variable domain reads KAGVTQTPRYLIKTRGQQVTLSCSPISGHRSVSWYQQTPGQGLQFLFEYFSETQRNKGNFPGRFSGRQFSNSRSEMNVSTLELGDSALYLCASSFTGNYEQYFGPGTRLTVT.

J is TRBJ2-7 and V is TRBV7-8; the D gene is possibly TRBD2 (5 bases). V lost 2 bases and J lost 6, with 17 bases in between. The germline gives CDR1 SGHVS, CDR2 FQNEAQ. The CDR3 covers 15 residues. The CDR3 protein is CASSLRERVPPEQYF. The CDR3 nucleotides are TGTGCCAGCAGCTTAAGGGAGAGGGTCCCCCCCGAGCAGTACTTC.

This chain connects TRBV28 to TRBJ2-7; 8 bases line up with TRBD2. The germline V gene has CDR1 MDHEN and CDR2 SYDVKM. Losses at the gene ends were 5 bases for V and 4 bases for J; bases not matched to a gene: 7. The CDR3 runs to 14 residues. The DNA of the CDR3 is TGTGCCAGCAGTCCGTACGGGAGGGGGTACGAGCAGTACTTC. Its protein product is CASSPYGRGYEQYF.

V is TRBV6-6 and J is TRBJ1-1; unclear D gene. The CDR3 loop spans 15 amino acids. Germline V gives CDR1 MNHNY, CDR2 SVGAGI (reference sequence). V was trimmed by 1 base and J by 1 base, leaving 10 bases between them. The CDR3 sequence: CASSYFDTSNTEAFF. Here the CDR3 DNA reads TGTGCCAGCAGTTACTTCGACACTTCGAACACTGAAGCTTTCTTT.

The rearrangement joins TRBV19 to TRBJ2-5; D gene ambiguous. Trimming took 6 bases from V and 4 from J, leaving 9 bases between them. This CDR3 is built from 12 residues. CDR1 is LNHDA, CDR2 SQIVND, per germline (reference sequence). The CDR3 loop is CASRSAGETQYF. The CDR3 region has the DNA TGTGCCAGTAGATCCGCCGGAGAGACCCAGTACTTC.

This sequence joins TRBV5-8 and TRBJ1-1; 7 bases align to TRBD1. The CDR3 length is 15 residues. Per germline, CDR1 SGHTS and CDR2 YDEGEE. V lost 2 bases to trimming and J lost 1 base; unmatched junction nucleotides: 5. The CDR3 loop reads CASSFGQVGNTEAFF. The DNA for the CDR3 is TGTGCCAGCAGCTTCGGACAGGTGGGGAACACTGAAGCTTTCTTT.

The CDR3 DNA reads as TGTGCCAGCAGCCTTCGACGGAACACTGAAGCTTTCTTT. Protein sequence: CASSLRRNTEAFF. The chain employs TRBV7-6 and TRBJ1-1, with D uncertain. The CDR3 loop spans 13 amino acids. Germline CDR1 SGHVS, CDR2 FNYEAQ. The V and J ends lost 5 bases and 1 base respectively, with 8 bases between them.

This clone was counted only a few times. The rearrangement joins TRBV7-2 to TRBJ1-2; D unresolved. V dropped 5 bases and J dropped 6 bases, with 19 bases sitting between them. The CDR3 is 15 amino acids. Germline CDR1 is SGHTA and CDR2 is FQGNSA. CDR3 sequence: CASSPTPPGGHGYTF. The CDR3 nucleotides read TGTGCCAGCAGCCCGACCCCCCCTGGTGGGCATGGCTACACCTTC. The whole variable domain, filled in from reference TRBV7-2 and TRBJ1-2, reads GAGVSQSPSNKVTEKGKDVELRCDPISGHTALYWYRQSLGQGLEFLIYFQGNSAPDKSGLPSDRFSAERTGGSVSTLTIQRTQQEDSAVYLCASSPTPPGGHGYTFGSGTRLTVV.

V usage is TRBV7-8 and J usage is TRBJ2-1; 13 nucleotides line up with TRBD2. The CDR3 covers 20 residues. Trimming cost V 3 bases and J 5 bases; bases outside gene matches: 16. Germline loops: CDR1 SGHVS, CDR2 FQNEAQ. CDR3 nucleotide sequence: TGTGCCAGCAGCTTCCGCGGACTAGCGGGAGTAGCCCCCCCTCACAATGAGCAGTTCTTC. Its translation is CASSFRGLAGVAPPHNEQFF.

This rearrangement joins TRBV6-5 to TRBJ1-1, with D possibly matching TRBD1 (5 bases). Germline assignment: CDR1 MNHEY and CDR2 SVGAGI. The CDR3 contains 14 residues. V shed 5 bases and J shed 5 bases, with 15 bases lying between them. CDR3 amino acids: CASSPGGEVTEAFF. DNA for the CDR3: TGTGCCAGCAGTCCGGGGGGGGAGGTAACTGAAGCTTTCTTT.

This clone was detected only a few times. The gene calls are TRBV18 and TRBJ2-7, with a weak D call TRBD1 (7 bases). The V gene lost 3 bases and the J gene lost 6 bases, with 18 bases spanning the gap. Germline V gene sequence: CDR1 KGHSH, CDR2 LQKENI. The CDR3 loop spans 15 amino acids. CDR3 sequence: CASSPSQGVGGEQYF. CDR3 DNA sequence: TGTGCCAGCTCACCTTCTCAGGGGGTCGGGGGCGAGCAGTACTTC.

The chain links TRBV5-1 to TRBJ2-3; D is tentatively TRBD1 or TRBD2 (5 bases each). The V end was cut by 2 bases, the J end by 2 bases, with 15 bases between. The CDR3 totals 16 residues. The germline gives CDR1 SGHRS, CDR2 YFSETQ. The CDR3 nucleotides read TGCGCCAGCAGCTTACAAGGGACGGGTTTCACAGATACGCAGTATTTT. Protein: CASSLQGTGFTDTQYF. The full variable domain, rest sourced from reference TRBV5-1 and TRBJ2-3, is KAGVTQTPRYLIKTRGQQVTLSCSPISGHRSVSWYQQTPGQGLQFLFEYFSETQRNKGNFPGRFSGRQFSNSRSEMNVSTLELGDSALYLCASSLQGTGFTDTQYFGPGTRLTVL.

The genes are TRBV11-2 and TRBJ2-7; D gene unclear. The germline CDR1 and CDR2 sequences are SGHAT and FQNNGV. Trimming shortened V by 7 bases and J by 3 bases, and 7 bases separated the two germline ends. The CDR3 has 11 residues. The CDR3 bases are TGTGCCAGCACCTTGGGCTACGAGCAGTACTTC. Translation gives CASTLGYEQYF.

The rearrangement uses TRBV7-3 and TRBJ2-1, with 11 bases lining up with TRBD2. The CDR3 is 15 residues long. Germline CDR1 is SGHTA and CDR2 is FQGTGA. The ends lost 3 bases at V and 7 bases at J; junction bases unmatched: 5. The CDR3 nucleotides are TGTGCCAGCAGCTTGAATAGCGGGAGGGCGAATGAGCAGTTCTTC. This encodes CASSLNSGRANEQFF.

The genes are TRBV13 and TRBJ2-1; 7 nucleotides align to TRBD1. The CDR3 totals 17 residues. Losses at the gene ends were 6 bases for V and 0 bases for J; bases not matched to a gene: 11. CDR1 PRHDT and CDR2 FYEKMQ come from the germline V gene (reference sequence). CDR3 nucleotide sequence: TGTGCCAGCAGAGAGGAGACAGGGCAGAGCTCCTACAATGAGCAGTTCTTC. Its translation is CASREETGQSSYNEQFF.

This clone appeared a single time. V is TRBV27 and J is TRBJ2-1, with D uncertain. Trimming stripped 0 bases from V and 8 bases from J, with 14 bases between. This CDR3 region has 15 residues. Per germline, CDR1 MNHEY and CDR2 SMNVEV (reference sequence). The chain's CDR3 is CASSLSHGRLHEQFF. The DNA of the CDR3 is TGTGCCAGCAGTTTATCACACGGCCGGCTCCATGAGCAGTTCTTC.

CDR3 amino acids: CASSLGTGSGANVLTF. CDR3 coding DNA: TGTGCCAGCAGCTTAGGGACAGGGTCTGGGGCCAACGTCCTGACTTTC. V and J are TRBV11-2 and TRBJ2-6; TRBD1 aligns across 8 bases. Germline V gene lookup returns CDR1 SGHAT and CDR2 FQNNGV. V was clipped by 1 base and J by 1 base; unmatched bases: 0. CDR3 length equals 16 residues.

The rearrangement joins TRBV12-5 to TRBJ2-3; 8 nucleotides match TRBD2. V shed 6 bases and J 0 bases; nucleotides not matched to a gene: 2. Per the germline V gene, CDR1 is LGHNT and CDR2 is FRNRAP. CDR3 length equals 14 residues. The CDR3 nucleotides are TGTGCTAGTGGGACTAGCGCTAGCACAGATACGCAGTATTTT. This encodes CASGTSASTDTQYF.

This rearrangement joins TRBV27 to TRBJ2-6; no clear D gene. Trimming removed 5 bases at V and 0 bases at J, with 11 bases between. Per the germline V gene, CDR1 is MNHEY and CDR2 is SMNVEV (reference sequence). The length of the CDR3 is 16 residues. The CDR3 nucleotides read TGTGCCAGCAGTCTTTACTCATACTCTGGGGCCAACGTCCTGACTTTC. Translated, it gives CASSLYSYSGANVLTF. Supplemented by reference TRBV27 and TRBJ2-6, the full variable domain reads EAQVTQNPRYLITVTGKKLTVTCSQNMNHEYMSWYRQDPGLGLRQIYYSMNVEVTDKGDVPEGYKVSRKEKRNFPLILESPSPNQTSLYFCASSLYSYSGANVLTFGAGSRLTVL.